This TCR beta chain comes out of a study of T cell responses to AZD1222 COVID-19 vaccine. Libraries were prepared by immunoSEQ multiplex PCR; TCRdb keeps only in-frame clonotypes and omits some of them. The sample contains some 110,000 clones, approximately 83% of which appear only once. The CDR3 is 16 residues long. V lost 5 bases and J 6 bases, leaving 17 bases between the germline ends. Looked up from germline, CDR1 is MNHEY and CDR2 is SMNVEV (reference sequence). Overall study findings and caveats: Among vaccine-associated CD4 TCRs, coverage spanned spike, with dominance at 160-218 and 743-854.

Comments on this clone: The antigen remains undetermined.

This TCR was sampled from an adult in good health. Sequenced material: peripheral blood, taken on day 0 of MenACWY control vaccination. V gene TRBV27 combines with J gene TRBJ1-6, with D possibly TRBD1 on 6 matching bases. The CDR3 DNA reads TGTGCCAGCAGTCCGCTCGGGGGCGAGCTTAATTCACCCCTCCACTTT. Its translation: CASSPLGGELNSPLHF.